This T cell receptor (beta chain) appears in the sequencing data of a study of shared clonotypes between healthy human individuals. Study-level results: Naive subsets generally had larger estimated richness than memory subsets.

The germline V and J ends were trimmed by 5 bases and 11 bases, with 10 bases remaining between them. The CDR3 covers 10 residues. In germline, CDR1 is SGHTA, CDR2 FQGNSA. Comment on this clone: The antigen remains undetermined.

Naive-designated CD8 cells lacked CD45RO, were positively enriched for CCR7, and omitted terminally differentiated effector memory CD45RA+ cells. The table came from immunoSEQ multiplex PCR; TCRdb's copy has only in-frame clones and leaves some out. The sample includes 550,000 to 600,000 clones, roughly 98% seen only once; the top ten take approximately 0.3%. The V call is TRBV7-2, the J call TRBJ2-7; D is unresolved. This clonotype originated in a man aged 25 to 45 in good health. Input material: naive CD8+ T cells sorted from blood. The CDR3 region is CASSSKRKYF. The CDR3 coding sequence is TGTGCCAGCAGCAGCAAACGAAAGTACTTC.